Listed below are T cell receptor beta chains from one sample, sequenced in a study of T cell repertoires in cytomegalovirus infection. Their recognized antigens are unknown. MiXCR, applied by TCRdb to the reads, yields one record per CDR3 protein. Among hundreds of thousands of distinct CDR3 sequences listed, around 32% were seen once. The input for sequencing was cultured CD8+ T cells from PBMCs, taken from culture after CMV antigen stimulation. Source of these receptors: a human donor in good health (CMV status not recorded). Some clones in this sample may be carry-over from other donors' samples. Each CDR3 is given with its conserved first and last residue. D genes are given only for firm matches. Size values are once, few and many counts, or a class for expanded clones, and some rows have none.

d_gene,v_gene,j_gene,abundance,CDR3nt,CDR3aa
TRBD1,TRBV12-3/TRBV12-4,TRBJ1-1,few,TGTGCCAGCAGTTGGGAGACAGGGACTGAAGCTTTCTTT,CASSWETGTEAFF
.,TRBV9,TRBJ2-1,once,TGTGCCAGCAGCGTAGTTGGTCGCAGGGCGGATGAGCAGTTCTTC,CASSVVGRRADEQFF
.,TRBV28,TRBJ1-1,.,TGTGCCAGCAAAAGGACCTACATGAACACTGAAGCTTTCTTT,CASKRTYMNTEAFF
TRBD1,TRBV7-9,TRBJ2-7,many,TGTGCCAGCAGCTTGGGGGGACAGGGAGTTTACGAGCAGTACTTC,CASSLGGQGVYEQYF
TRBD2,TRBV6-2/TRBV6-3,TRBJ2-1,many,TGTGCCAGTACTAGCGGGTTTGACAATGAGCAGTTCTTC,CASTSGFDNEQFF
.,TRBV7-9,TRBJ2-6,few,TGTGCCAGCAGGCGGCGGACGGGCAGCTCTGGGGCCAACGTCCTGACTTTC,CASRRRTGSSGANVLTF
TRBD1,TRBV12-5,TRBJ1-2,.,TGTGCTAGTGGTTTGGTAGTGGGACAGGATCCTTCCTATGGCTACACCTTC,CASGLVVGQDPSYGYTF
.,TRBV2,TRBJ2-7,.,TGTGCCATCGTAGACGGAGGTAGGGGCGAGCAGTACTTC,CAIVDGGRGEQYF
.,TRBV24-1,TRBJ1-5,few,TGTGCCACCAGTGGCCGGGAACTCTTATCCCCAAGTCAGCCCCAGCATTTT,CATSGRELLSPSQPQHF
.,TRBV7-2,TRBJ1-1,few,TGTGCCAGCAGCTTAGCTAACAGTAACACTGAAGCTTTCTTT,CASSLANSNTEAFF
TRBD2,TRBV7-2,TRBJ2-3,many,TGTGCCAGCAGCCCTACGGGGGGGGGAGCAGATACGCAGTATTTT,CASSPTGGGADTQYF
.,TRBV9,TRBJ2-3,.,TGTGCCAGCAGCGACCCTAGAGGGATAAGCACAGATACGCAGTATTTT,CASSDPRGISTDTQYF
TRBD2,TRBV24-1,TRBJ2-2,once,TGTGCCACCAGTGGGCCCGGGACTAGCGGGGGCCCCGAGCTGTTTTTT,CATSGPGTSGGPELFF
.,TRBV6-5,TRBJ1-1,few,TGTGCCAGCAGTTACACCCCGGGCGACATGGCTTTCTTT,CASSYTPGDMAFF